The rows below give T cell receptor beta chains drawn from one sample of a study of blood T cell repertoires in COVID-19. Profiled with immunoSEQ multiplex PCR; TCRdb holds only in-frame clones, not every one. The data hold more than 85,000 clones, with approximately 85% observed a single time. Sequencing used peripheral blood. Receptor source: a man over 45 with acute or convalescent COVID-19. The CDR3 runs from the conserved cysteine through the conserved F or W. The D gene is left open where the match is weak. Size tells how often a clone was seen (once, few, many) or the class of an expanded clone, and some rows leave it out.

v_gene,abundance,d_gene,j_gene,CDR3aa,CDR3nt
TRBV3-1/TRBV3-2,NA,NA,TRBJ2-7,CASSQGPSVTEF,TGTGCCAGCAGCCAAGGACCTTCCGTGACTGAATTC
TRBV5-3,few,TRBD2,TRBJ2-1,CARSPKLALVSYNEQFF,TGTGCCAGAAGTCCTAAACTAGCGCTCGTCTCCTACAATGAGCAGTTCTTC
TRBV7-9,NA,NA,TRBJ2-5,CASSLVSGAETQYF,TGTGCCAGCAGCTTAGTCTCAGGGGCAGAGACCCAGTACTTC
TRBV7-3,NA,NA,TRBJ2-2,CASSRQANTGELFF,TGTGCCAGCAGCCGACAGGCGAACACCGGGGAGCTGTTTTTT
TRBV3-1/TRBV3-2,NA,TRBD1,TRBJ1-1,CASSQNRGPSEAFF,TGTGCCAGCAGCCAAAACAGGGGGCCGAGTGAAGCTTTCTTT
TRBV29-1,NA,NA,TRBJ1-1,CSVERVAEAFF,TGCAGCGTTGAAAGAGTAGCTGAAGCTTTCTTT
TRBV6-5,NA,TRBD2,TRBJ2-7,CASRGLSAGDYEQYF,TGTGCCAGCAGGGGGTTGTCGGCGGGAGACTACGAGCAGTACTTC
TRBV19,NA,NA,TRBJ2-3,CATQEGGAWLDTQYF,TGTGCCACCCAGGAAGGGGGAGCTTGGCTAGATACGCAGTATTTT
TRBV5-4,NA,TRBD1,TRBJ2-5,CASSLQGQQGETQYF,TGTGCCAGCAGCTTGCAGGGACAGCAGGGAGAGACCCAGTACTTC
TRBV11-3,NA,TRBD1,TRBJ1-2,CASSQAGGVYGYTF,TGTGCCAGCAGCCAAGCAGGGGGCGTCTATGGCTACACCTTC
TRBV6-6,NA,TRBD1,TRBJ2-1,CASSYSGTGVYNEQFF,TGTGCCAGCAGTTACTCAGGGACAGGCGTTTACAATGAGCAGTTCTTC
TRBV5-1,NA,NA,TRBJ1-3,CASRLEVEAGNTIYF,TGCGCCAGCAGACTGGAGGTAGAGGCCGGAAACACCATATATTTT
TRBV19,NA,TRBD1,TRBJ1-5,CASSIKAGTAISNQPQHF,TGTGCCAGTAGTATAAAAGCCGGGACAGCGATTAGCAATCAGCCCCAGCATTTT
TRBV6-4,NA,NA,TRBJ1-3,CAISEKTGNGNTIYF,TGTGCCATATCGGAGAAGACAGGAAATGGAAACACCATATATTTT
TRBV20-1,NA,TRBD1,TRBJ1-2,CSVVRGLGYTF,TGCAGTGTGGTCAGGGGGCTAGGCTACACCTTC
TRBV7-9,NA,NA,TRBJ2-3,CASSLQGGTDTQYF,TGTGCCAGCAGCTTACAGGGTGGAACAGATACGCAGTATTTT
TRBV7-2,NA,NA,TRBJ2-1,CASSLSVLYNEQFF,TGTGCCAGCAGCTTATCCGTACTCTACAATGAGCAGTTCTTC
TRBV3-1/TRBV3-2,NA,NA,TRBJ2-7,CASSQAVGGYEQYF,TGTGCCAGCAGCCAAGCCGTAGGGGGCTACGAGCAGTACTTC
TRBV15,NA,TRBD2,TRBJ2-7,CATSRDNGRTNEQYF,TGTGCCACCAGCAGAGATAACGGGAGGACGAACGAGCAGTACTTC
TRBV7-3,NA,TRBD2,TRBJ2-2,CASSSTGLAANTGELFF,TGTGCCAGCAGCTCAACTGGACTAGCGGCGAACACCGGGGAGCTGTTTTTT
TRBV5-1,once,NA,TRBJ1-1,CASSSEPQTGTGTEAFF,TGCGCCAGCAGCTCCGAACCGCAGACAGGCACTGGGACTGAAGCTTTCTTT
TRBV29-1,NA,TRBD1,TRBJ2-5,CSVGQGRETQYF,TGCAGCGTCGGACAGGGTCGGGAGACCCAGTACTTC
TRBV3-1/TRBV3-2,NA,TRBD2,TRBJ2-1,CASSQGGGSQGNNEQFF,TGTGCCAGCAGCCAAGGCGGGGGGTCTCAGGGGAACAATGAGCAGTTCTTC
TRBV9,few,TRBD1,TRBJ2-4,CASSDRGNIQYF,TGTGCCAGCAGTGACAGGGGCAACATTCAGTACTTC
TRBV5-8,NA,TRBD1,TRBJ1-1,CASSSGQGAGTEAFF,TGTGCCAGCAGCTCCGGACAGGGGGCTGGCACTGAAGCTTTCTTT
TRBV7-9,NA,TRBD2,TRBJ2-5,CASSPSGGGAFETQYF,TGTGCCAGCAGCCCTAGTGGCGGGGGGGCCTTCGAGACCCAGTACTTC
TRBV13,NA,NA,TRBJ1-1,CASSKQDTEAFF,TGTGCCAGCAGCAAACAAGACACTGAAGCTTTCTTT
TRBV28,NA,TRBD1,TRBJ2-7,CASSYTGEGTYEQYF,TGTGCCAGCAGTTATACAGGGGAAGGGACCTACGAGCAGTACTTC
TRBV5-6,NA,TRBD2,TRBJ2-5,CASRLAGQETQYF,TGTGCCAGCCGTCTAGCGGGCCAAGAGACCCAGTACTTC
TRBV5-1,NA,NA,TRBJ1-5,CASSLGWGVGNQPQHF,TGCGCCAGCAGCTTGGGATGGGGGGTTGGCAATCAGCCCCAGCATTTT
TRBV12-3/TRBV12-4,few,NA,TRBJ2-7,CASSFRGPHEQYF,TGTGCCAGCAGTTTTAGGGGTCCCCACGAGCAGTACTTC
TRBV5-8,NA,NA,TRBJ1-5,CASSTRQTPSQPQHF,TGTGCCAGCAGCACCAGACAGACTCCCAGTCAGCCCCAGCATTTT
TRBV5-8,NA,NA,TRBJ2-5,CASSLGSRDRETQYF,TGTGCCAGCAGCTTGGGGAGCAGGGATAGAGAGACCCAGTACTTC
TRBV5-8,NA,NA,TRBJ2-1,CASSLAVVLHHEQFF,TGTGCCAGCAGCTTGGCTGTGGTATTACACCATGAGCAGTTCTTC
TRBV21-1,NA,NA,TRBJ2-7,CASINVTVREYEQYF,TGTGCCAGCATCAACGTGACAGTACGAGAGTACGAGCAGTACTTC
TRBV10-3,NA,NA,TRBJ1-1,CAISEYLNTEAFF,TGTGCCATCAGTGAATATTTGAACACTGAAGCTTTCTTT
TRBV19,NA,TRBD1,TRBJ1-6,CASNAPGQGSPLHF,TGTGCCAGTAATGCTCCGGGACAGGGTTCACCCCTCCACTTT
TRBV12-3/TRBV12-4,few,TRBD1,TRBJ1-4,CASSLALTGMFF,TGTGCCAGCAGTTTAGCGTTGACAGGGATGTTTTTT
TRBV7-6,NA,NA,TRBJ2-5,CASSQGRTTEETQYF,TGTGCCAGCAGCCAGGGTCGGACTACAGAAGAGACCCAGTACTTC
TRBV19,NA,TRBD2,TRBJ2-2,CASSLSTSPNTGELFF,TGTGCCAGTAGTCTTTCGACTAGCCCGAACACCGGGGAGCTGTTTTTT
TRBV11-3,once,NA,TRBJ2-5,CASSVSETQYF,TGTGCCAGCAGCGTTAGCGAGACCCAGTACTTC
TRBV9,NA,TRBD1,TRBJ2-3,CASAQGALDTQYF,TGTGCCAGCGCGCAGGGGGCGTTAGATACGCAGTATTTT
TRBV30,NA,NA,TRBJ1-5,CAWSWQNNQPQHF,TGTGCCTGGAGTTGGCAGAACAATCAGCCCCAGCATTTT
TRBV5-1,NA,TRBD2,TRBJ2-3,CASTPTSGTDTQYF,TGCGCCAGCACCCCGACTAGCGGGACAGATACGCAGTATTTT
TRBV7-9,NA,NA,TRBJ1-5,CASSLGGYQPQHF,TGTGCCAGCAGCTTAGGGGGCTATCAGCCCCAGCATTTT
TRBV6-5,NA,NA,TRBJ1-4,CASSYSVLGGEKLFF,TGTGCCAGCAGTTACTCGGTTCTAGGGGGTGAAAAACTGTTTTTT